These 5 T cell receptor beta chains were sequenced from one sample in a study of shared T cell receptors in the human thymus. Using immunoSEQ multiplex PCR, the repertoire was profiled, and TCRdb retains in-frame clones only, with some absent. The sample contains just under 550,000 clones, around 78% of which appear only once. These data were also reused for a study on human thymus T cells.

The source material was thymocytes. The receptors here all came from a boy younger than two with a congenital heart defect.

This clone was detected once. The rearrangement links TRBV10-2 to TRBJ2-7; TRBD1 is a possible D gene (6 bases). The CDR3 contains 13 residues. Germline V CDR1 and CDR2: WSHSY, SAAADI. The V end was cut by 6 bases, the J end by 4 bases, with 13 bases between. CDR3 protein: CASSSTGKYEQYF. The CDR3, as DNA: TGCGCCAGCAGCTCCACAGGGAAGTACGAGCAGTACTTC.

The rearrangement joins TRBV27 to TRBJ2-2, with 9 bases lining up with TRBD1. The J segment lost 3 bases and the V segment lost 7 bases, leaving 3 bases of the junction unmatched. This CDR3 region has 14 residues. Germline V lookup: CDR1 MNHEY, CDR2 SMNVEV (reference sequence). The DNA for the CDR3 is TGTGCCAGCACGGACAGGGGACACACCGGGGAGCTGTTTTTT. It codes for CASTDRGHTGELFF.

The chain couples TRBV6-6 to TRBJ2-1, with D possibly TRBD1 on 6 matching bases. This CDR3 spans 16 amino acids. Per the germline V gene, CDR1 is MNHNY and CDR2 is SVGAGI (reference sequence). V was shortened by 4 bases and J by 6 bases, with 19 bases between the two germline ends. DNA for the CDR3: TGTGCCAGCAGTTGCCGGCCAGGGGCCAGTTCCAATGAGCAGTTCTTC. This encodes CASSCRPGASSNEQFF.

This clone has just a few counts. The rearrangement links TRBV27 to TRBJ2-7, with TRBD1 matching over 9 bases. V dropped 8 bases and J dropped 2; count of bases not matched to a gene: 16. Germline loops: CDR1 MNHEY, CDR2 SMNVEV (reference sequence). The CDR3 runs 17 residues. The CDR3 loop reads CASSTGTGTPEAYEQYF. As DNA, the CDR3 is TGTGCCAGCTCTACCGGGACAGGGACTCCTGAAGCCTACGAGCAGTACTTC.

This chain links TRBV9 with TRBJ1-2, with a weak D call TRBD1 (5 bases). This CDR3 has 16 amino acids. V shed 7 bases and J shed 6 bases, with 25 bases lying between them. Germline V gene sequence: CDR1 SGDLS, CDR2 YYNGEE. The chain's CDR3 is CASRPTRTLREDGYTF. As DNA, the CDR3 is TGTGCCAGCCGACCGACTAGGACACTCCGCGAAGATGGCTACACCTTC. Full variable domain (missing parts from reference TRBV9 and TRBJ1-2): DSGVTQTPKHLITATGQRVTLRCSPRSGDLSVYWYQQSLDQGLQFLIQYYNGEERAKGNILERFSAQQFPDLHSELNLSSLELGDSALYFCASRPTRTLREDGYTFGSGTRLTVV.